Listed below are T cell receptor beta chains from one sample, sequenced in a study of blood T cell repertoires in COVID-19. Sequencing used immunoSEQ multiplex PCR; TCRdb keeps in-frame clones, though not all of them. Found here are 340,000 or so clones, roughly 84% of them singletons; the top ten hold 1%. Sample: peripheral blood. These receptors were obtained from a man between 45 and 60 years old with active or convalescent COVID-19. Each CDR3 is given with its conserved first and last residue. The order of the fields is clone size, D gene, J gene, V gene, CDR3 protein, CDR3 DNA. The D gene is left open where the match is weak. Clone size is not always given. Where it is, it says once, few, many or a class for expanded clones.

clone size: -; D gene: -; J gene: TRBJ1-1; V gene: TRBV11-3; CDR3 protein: CASSPGTSTEAFF; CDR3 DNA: TGTGCCAGCAGCCCAGGGACATCCACTGAAGCTTTCTTT
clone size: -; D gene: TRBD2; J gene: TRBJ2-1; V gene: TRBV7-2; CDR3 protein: CASSLGGGRAYNEQFF; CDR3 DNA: TGTGCCAGCAGCTTAGGGGGCGGGAGGGCCTACAATGAGCAGTTCTTC
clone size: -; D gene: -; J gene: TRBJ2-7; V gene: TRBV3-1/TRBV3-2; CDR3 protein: CASSRTDSKQYF; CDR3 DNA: TGTGCCAGCAGTCGGACAGACTCGAAGCAGTACTTC
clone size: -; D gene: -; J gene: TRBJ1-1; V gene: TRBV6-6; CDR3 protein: CASSVQGFFGTEAFF; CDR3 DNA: TGTGCCAGCAGTGTCCAGGGGTTTTTTGGGACTGAAGCTTTCTTT
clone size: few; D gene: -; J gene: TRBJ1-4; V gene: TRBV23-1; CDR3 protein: CASSQLVRAPGDKLFF; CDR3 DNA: TGCGCCAGCAGTCAATTAGTTAGGGCTCCGGGAGATAAACTGTTTTTT
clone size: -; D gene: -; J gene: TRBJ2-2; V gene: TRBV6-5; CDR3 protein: CASSYAGAANTGELFF; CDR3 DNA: TGTGCCAGCAGTTACGCGGGTGCCGCGAACACCGGGGAGCTGTTTTTT
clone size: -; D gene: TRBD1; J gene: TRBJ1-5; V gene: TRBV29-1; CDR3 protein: CSALTGTGGNQPQHF; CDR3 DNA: TGCAGCGCCTTGACCGGGACAGGTGGAAATCAGCCCCAGCATTTT
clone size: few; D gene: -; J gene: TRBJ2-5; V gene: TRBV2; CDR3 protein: CASNRQPQETQYF; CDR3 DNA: TGTGCCAGCAATCGACAGCCCCAAGAGACCCAGTACTTC
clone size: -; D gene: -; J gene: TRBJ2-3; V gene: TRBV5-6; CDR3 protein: CASSLDQGGPGGDTQYF; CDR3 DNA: TGTGCCAGCAGCTTGGATCAGGGTGGCCCTGGTGGAGATACGCAGTATTTT
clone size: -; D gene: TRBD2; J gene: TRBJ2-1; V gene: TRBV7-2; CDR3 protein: CASSTGAGEYNEQFF; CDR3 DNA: TGTGCCAGCAGCACAGGTGCGGGGGAGTACAATGAGCAGTTCTTC
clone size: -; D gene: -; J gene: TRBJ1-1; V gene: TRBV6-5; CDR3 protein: CASSIRGTEAFF; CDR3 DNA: TGTGCCAGCAGCATTAGGGGCACTGAAGCTTTCTTT
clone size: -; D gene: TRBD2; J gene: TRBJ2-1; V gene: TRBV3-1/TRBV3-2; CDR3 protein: CASSRRSLGGNNEQFF; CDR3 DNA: TGTGCCAGCAGCCGCCGCTCCCTGGGGGGGAACAATGAGCAGTTCTTC
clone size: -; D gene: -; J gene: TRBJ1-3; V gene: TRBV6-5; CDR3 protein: CASSYPTVAGNTIYF; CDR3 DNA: TGTGCCAGCAGTTACCCGACAGTTGCGGGAAACACCATATATTTT
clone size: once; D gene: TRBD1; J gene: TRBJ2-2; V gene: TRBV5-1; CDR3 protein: CASSLRWTGGAFSGELFF; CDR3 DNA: TGCGCCAGCAGCTTGAGGTGGACAGGGGGCGCTTTTTCCGGGGAGCTGTTTTTT
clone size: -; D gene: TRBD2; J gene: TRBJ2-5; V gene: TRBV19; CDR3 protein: CASSPGGASGTPPETQYF; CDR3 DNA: TGTGCCAGTAGCCCCGGGGGGGCTAGCGGGACCCCTCCAGAGACCCAGTACTTC
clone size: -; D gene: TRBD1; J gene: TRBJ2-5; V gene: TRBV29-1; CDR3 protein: CSVGLPGQQQETQYF; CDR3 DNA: TGCAGCGTTGGACTTCCGGGACAGCAGCAAGAGACCCAGTACTTC
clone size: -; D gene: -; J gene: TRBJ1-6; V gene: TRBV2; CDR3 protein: CASSSSAGRNSPLHF; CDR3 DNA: TGTGCCAGCAGTTCCAGCGCAGGGAGGAATTCACCCCTCCACTTT
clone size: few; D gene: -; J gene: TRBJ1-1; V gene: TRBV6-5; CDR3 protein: CASSSDSGTEAFF; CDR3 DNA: TGTGCCAGCAGTTCCGACAGTGGGACTGAAGCTTTCTTT
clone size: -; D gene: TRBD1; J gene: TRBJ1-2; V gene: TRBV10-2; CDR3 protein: CASSDRDRGWNYGYTF; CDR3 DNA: TGCGCCAGCAGTGACCGGGACAGGGGATGGAACTATGGCTACACCTTC
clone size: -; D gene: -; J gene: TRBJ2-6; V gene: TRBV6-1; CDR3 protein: CASSERFSGANVLTF; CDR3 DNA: TGTGCCAGCAGTGAACGTTTCTCTGGGGCCAACGTCCTGACTTTC
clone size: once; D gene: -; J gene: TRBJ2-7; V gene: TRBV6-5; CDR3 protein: CASRPGQTYEQYF; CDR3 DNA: TGTGCCAGCAGGCCCGGACAGACCTACGAGCAGTACTTC
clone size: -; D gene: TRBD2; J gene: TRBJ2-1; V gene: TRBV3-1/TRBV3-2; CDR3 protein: CASSQELAEETGVQFF; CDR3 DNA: TGTGCCAGCAGCCAAGAACTAGCGGAAGAGACGGGTGTGCAGTTCTTC
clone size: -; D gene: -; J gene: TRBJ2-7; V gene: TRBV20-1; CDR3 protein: CSASTPRFYEQYF; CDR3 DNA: TGCAGTGCTAGTACCCCCAGGTTCTACGAGCAGTACTTC
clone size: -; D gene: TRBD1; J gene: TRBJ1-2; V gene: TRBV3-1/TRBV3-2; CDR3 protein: CASSHAGTGGAWGYTF; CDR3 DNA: TGTGCCAGCAGCCACGCCGGGACAGGGGGCGCTTGGGGCTACACCTTC
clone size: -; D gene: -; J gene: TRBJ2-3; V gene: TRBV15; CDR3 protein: CATLQQAGDTQYF; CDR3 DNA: TGTGCCACCCTACAACAGGCCGGAGATACGCAGTATTTT
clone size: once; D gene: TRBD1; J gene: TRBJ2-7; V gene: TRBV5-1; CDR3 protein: CASSLGTGSSYEQYF; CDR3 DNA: TGCGCCAGCAGCTTGGGGACAGGGAGCTCCTACGAGCAGTACTTC
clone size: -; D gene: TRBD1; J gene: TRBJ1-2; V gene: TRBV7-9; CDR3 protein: CASSLASTTGGYTF; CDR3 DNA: TGTGCCAGCAGCTTAGCAAGCACGACAGGGGGCTACACCTTC
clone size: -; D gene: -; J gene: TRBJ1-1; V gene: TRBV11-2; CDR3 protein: CASSFQGSAEAFF; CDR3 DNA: TGTGCCAGCAGCTTTCAGGGTAGTGCTGAAGCTTTCTTT
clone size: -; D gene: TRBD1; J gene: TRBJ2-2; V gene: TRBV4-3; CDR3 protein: CASSLGQSPGELFF; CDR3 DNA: TGCGCCAGCAGCCTGGGACAGTCCCCCGGGGAGCTGTTTTTT
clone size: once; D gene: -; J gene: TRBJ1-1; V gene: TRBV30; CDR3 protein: CAWNKNTEAFF; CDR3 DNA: TGTGCCTGGAATAAAAACACTGAAGCTTTCTTT
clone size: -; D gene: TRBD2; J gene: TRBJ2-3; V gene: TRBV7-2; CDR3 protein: CASSFSGTADTQYF; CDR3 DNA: TGTGCCAGCAGCTTTAGCGGGACCGCAGATACGCAGTATTTT
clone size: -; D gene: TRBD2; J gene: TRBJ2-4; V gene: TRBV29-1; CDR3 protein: CSVTGTSGGIQYF; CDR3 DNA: TGCAGCGTTACCGGGACTAGCGGGGGCATTCAGTACTTC
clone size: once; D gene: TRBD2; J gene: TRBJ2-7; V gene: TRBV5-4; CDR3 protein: CASSLGGGSGASYEQYF; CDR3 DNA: TGTGCCAGCAGCTTGGGCGGCGGTAGCGGGGCGTCCTACGAGCAGTACTTC
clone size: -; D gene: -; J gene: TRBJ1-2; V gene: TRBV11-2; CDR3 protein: CASSLERVDYTF; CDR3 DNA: TGTGCCAGCAGCTTAGAACGGGTAGACTACACCTTC
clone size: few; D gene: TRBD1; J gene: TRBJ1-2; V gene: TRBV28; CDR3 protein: CASSLTGGWGYGYTF; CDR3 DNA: TGTGCCAGCAGTTTGACAGGGGGCTGGGGCTATGGCTACACCTTC
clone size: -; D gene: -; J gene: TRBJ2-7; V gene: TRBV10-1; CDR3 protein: CASSAGRAGEQYF; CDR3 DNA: TGCGCCAGCAGTGCGGGCAGGGCGGGGGAGCAGTACTTC
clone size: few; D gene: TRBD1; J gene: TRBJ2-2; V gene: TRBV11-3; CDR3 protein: CASSPWTGGRTGELFF; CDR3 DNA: TGTGCCAGCAGCCCCTGGACAGGGGGCAGAACCGGGGAGCTGTTTTTT
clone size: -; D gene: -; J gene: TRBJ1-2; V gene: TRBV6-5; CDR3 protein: CASSYGNYGYTF; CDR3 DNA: TGTGCCAGCAGTTACGGCAACTATGGCTACACCTTC
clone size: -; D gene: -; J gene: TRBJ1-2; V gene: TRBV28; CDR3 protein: CASIGTGYGYTF; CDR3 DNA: TGTGCCAGCATTGGTACAGGCTATGGCTACACCTTC
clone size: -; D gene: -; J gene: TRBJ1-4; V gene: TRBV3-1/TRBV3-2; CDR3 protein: CASSHTGSEKLFF; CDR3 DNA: TGTGCCAGCAGTCATACAGGGTCTGAAAAACTGTTTTTT
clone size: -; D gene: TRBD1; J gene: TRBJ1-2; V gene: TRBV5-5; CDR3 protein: CASSPGTGGANYGYTF; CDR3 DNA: TGTGCCAGCAGCCCCGGGACAGGGGGAGCTAACTATGGCTACACCTTC
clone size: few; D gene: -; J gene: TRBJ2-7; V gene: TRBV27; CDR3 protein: CASSFFTGTGPGEQYF; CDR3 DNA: TGTGCCAGCAGTTTTTTTACGGGTACAGGGCCGGGGGAGCAGTACTTC
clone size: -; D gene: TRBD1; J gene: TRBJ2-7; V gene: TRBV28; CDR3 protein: CASTFGTGVHEQYF; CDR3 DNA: TGTGCCAGCACGTTTGGGACAGGGGTCCACGAGCAGTACTTC
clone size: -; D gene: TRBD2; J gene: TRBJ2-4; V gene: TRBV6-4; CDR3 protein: CASTPGTSGGESKNIQYF; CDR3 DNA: TGTGCCAGCACCCCCGGGACTAGCGGGGGGGAGAGCAAAAACATTCAGTACTTC
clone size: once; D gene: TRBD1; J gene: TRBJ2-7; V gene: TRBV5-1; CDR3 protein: CASSLALRGTGGLYEQYF; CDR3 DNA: TGCGCCAGCAGCTTGGCGCTTCGCGGGACAGGGGGCCTCTACGAGCAGTACTTC
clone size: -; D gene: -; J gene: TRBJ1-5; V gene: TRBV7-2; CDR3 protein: CASSPQGDQPQHF; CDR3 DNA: TGTGCCAGCAGCCCCCAGGGTGATCAGCCCCAGCATTTT
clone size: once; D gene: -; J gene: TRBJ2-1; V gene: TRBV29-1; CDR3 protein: CSVDKQGYEQFF; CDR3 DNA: TGCAGCGTTGACAAACAGGGTTATGAGCAGTTCTTC
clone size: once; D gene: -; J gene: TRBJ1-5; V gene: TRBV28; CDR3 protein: CASSLYLEGQPQHF; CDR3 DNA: TGTGCCAGCAGTTTATACCTAGAAGGCCAGCCCCAGCATTTT
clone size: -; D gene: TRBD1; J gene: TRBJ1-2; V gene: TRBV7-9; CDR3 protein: CASSHIGQGAYGYTF; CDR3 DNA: TGTGCCAGCAGCCATATCGGACAGGGTGCGTATGGCTACACCTTC
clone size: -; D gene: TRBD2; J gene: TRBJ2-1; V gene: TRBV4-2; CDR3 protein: CASSPRASGGAINEQFF; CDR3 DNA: TGTGCCAGCAGCCCTAGGGCTAGCGGGGGGGCCATAAATGAGCAGTTCTTC
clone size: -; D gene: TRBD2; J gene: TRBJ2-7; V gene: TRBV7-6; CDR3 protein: CASSQFDGGGEQYF; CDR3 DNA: TGTGCCAGCAGCCAGTTCGATGGGGGGGGAGAGCAGTACTTC
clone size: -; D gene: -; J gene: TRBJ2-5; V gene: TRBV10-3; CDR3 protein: CAISESTGLQETQYF; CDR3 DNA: TGTGCCATCAGTGAGTCAACGGGTTTGCAAGAGACCCAGTACTTC
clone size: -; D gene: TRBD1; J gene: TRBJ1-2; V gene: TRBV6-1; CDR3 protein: CASSDPGGAYGYTF; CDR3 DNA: TGTGCCAGCAGTGACCCAGGGGGAGCGTACGGCTACACCTTC
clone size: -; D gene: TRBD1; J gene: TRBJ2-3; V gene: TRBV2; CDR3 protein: CASSVQGASTDTQYF; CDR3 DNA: TGTGCCAGCAGTGTACAGGGGGCTAGCACAGATACGCAGTATTTT